The rows below give T cell receptor beta chains drawn from one sample of a study of early T cells in non-severe SARS-CoV-2 infection. One entry per CDR3 protein, called by TCRdb with MiXCR from the 5' RACE reads. Here the sample spans nearly 90,000 distinct CDR3 sequences, 14% being singletons. Sequencing was done on a sample of whole blood. The source is an adult who was a healthcare worker with PCR-confirmed SARS-CoV-2 infection or an uninfected control (not recorded which). Each CDR3 is given with its conserved first and last residue. A D gene is named only where the DNA matches it firmly. Clone size is stated in some rows and not others, as once, few, many or a class when expanded.

v_gene	abundance	d_gene	j_gene	CDR3aa	CDR3nt
TRBV24-1	few	TRBD1	TRBJ2-2	CATSETGYTDTGELFF	TGTGCCACCAGTGAGACAGGGTATACAGACACCGGGGAGCTGTTTTTT
TRBV6-5	few	NA	TRBJ2-5	CASSRPLETQYF	TGTGCCAGCAGTCGGCCTCTAGAGACCCAGTACTTC
TRBV28	few	TRBD2	TRBJ2-7	CASSFLAGSEQYF	TGTGCCAGCAGTTTTCTAGCGGGAAGCGAGCAGTACTTC
TRBV20-1	NA	NA	TRBJ2-3	CSASRTGPRADTQYF	TGCAGTGCTAGCAGGACGGGACCCCGGGCAGATACGCAGTATTTT
TRBV6-5	NA	NA	TRBJ2-5	CASSYSVQETQYF	TGTGCCAGCAGTTACTCGGTACAAGAGACCCAGTACTTC
TRBV5-1	few	TRBD1	TRBJ2-7	CASSPGTGATYEQYF	TGCGCCAGCAGCCCCGGGACAGGGGCCACCTACGAGCAGTACTTC
TRBV28	NA	NA	TRBJ1-1	CASRMTEDTEAFF	TGTGCCAGCAGGATGACAGAGGACACTGAAGCTTTCTTT
TRBV7-2	few	NA	TRBJ2-7	CASSFSRRYEQYF	TGTGCCAGCAGCTTCTCTCGGCGGTACGAGCAGTACTTC
TRBV19	few	TRBD2	TRBJ2-3	CASTPSTSGYTDTQYF	TGTGCCAGTACCCCCTCGACTAGCGGCTACACAGATACGCAGTATTTT
TRBV24-1	many	NA	TRBJ1-5	CATSDINQPQHF	TGTGCCACCAGTGATATAAATCAGCCCCAGCATTTT
TRBV6-1	many	NA	TRBJ1-2	CASMTGEGYTF	TGTGCCAGCATGACGGGGGAAGGCTACACCTTC
TRBV28	few	NA	TRBJ2-7	CASSSPSEPRREQYF	TGTGCCAGCAGTTCCCCTAGCGAGCCGCGTCGGGAGCAGTACTTC
TRBV29-1	NA	TRBD2	TRBJ2-1	CSAQLAGGPGNEQFF	TGCAGCGCCCAACTAGCGGGAGGGCCGGGGAATGAGCAGTTCTTC
TRBV30	few	NA	TRBJ1-5	CAWSVSEGYNQPQHF	TGTGCCTGGAGTGTAAGTGAGGGATACAATCAGCCCCAGCATTTT
TRBV20-1	few	NA	TRBJ2-5	CSAPGPGQETQYF	TGCAGTGCCCCGGGACCGGGACAAGAGACCCAGTACTTC
TRBV4-2	few	TRBD2	TRBJ2-7	CASSQITNLGRPGSPYEQYF	TGTGCCAGCAGCCAAATTACTAACCTCGGGAGGCCCGGAAGTCCCTACGAGCAGTACTTC
TRBV27	NA	NA	TRBJ1-6	CASSSYVQGYNSPLHF	TGTGCCAGCAGCTCTTACGTCCAGGGTTATAATTCACCCCTCCACTTT
TRBV30	many	TRBD2	TRBJ2-1	CAWSLLAGVYNEQFF	TGTGCCTGGAGTTTACTAGCGGGAGTATACAATGAGCAGTTCTTC
TRBV29-1	few	NA	TRBJ2-1	CSVPAESSYNEQFF	TGCAGCGTCCCAGCGGAAAGCTCCTACAATGAGCAGTTCTTC
TRBV30	NA	TRBD2	TRBJ2-1	CAWSAASGTRLDEQFF	TGTGCCTGGAGCGCAGCCTCCGGGACTAGATTGGATGAGCAGTTCTTC
TRBV6-6	NA	TRBD2	TRBJ2-1	CASSYMTSGTPYNEQFF	TGTGCCAGCAGTTACATGACTAGCGGGACTCCCTACAATGAGCAGTTCTTC
TRBV2	NA	NA	TRBJ2-7	CASSGPTENSYEQYF	TGTGCCAGCAGTGGCCCGACAGAAAACTCCTACGAGCAGTACTTC
TRBV29-1	NA	NA	TRBJ2-3	CSVVNTPDTQYF	TGCAGCGTTGTGAACACTCCAGATACGCAGTATTTT
TRBV5-1	many	NA	TRBJ1-1	CASVKGTEAFF	TGCGCCAGCGTCAAAGGGACTGAAGCTTTCTTT
TRBV7-9	few	TRBD2	TRBJ2-1	CASSLAPGLAGGSSYNEQFF	TGTGCCAGCAGCTTAGCGCCGGGACTAGCGGGAGGTAGCTCCTACAATGAGCAGTTCTTC
TRBV5-4	few	TRBD2	TRBJ2-7	CASSRGLAPYEQYF	TGTGCCAGCAGCAGGGGACTAGCGCCCTACGAGCAGTACTTC
TRBV11-2	few	TRBD2	TRBJ2-1	CATKAGSSYNEQFF	TGTGCCACAAAAGCGGGAAGCTCCTACAATGAGCAGTTCTTC
TRBV6-6	NA	NA	TRBJ2-7	CASTPSGDGELSYEQYF	TGTGCCAGCACTCCTTCCGGAGACGGGGAACTTTCCTACGAGCAGTACTTC
TRBV7-9	few	TRBD2	TRBJ2-5	CASSDQREFETQYF	TGTGCCAGCAGCGACCAGCGGGAGTTCGAGACCCAGTACTTC
TRBV7-9	few	NA	TRBJ2-3	CASSLERARDTQYF	TGTGCCAGCAGCTTAGAGCGGGCGAGGGATACGCAGTATTTT
TRBV10-3	few	TRBD2	TRBJ2-1	CAITDSGRGSTEQFF	TGTGCCATCACTGATAGCGGGAGAGGTTCAACTGAGCAGTTCTTC
TRBV5-1	NA	NA	TRBJ1-2	CASSLGQTSYGYTF	TGCGCCAGCAGCTTGGGACAGACGAGCTATGGCTACACCTTC
TRBV2	few	NA	TRBJ2-1	CASSVRHYNEQFF	TGTGCCAGCAGTGTAAGGCACTACAATGAGCAGTTCTTC
TRBV5-1	NA	NA	TRBJ2-2	CASSLVGGTNTGELFF	TGCGCCAGCAGCTTGGTTGGGGGAACGAACACCGGGGAGCTGTTTTTT
TRBV7-8	NA	NA	TRBJ2-1	CASSLGDWPAYNEQFF	TGTGCCAGCAGCTTAGGGGACTGGCCGGCGTACAATGAGCAGTTCTTC
TRBV7-2	few	TRBD1	TRBJ2-7	CASSLVGTGPPYEQYF	TGTGCCAGCAGCTTAGTAGGGACAGGGCCCCCCTACGAGCAGTACTTC
TRBV24-1	few	TRBD1	TRBJ2-2	CATSDPRGRTGELFF	TGTGCCACCAGTGACCCCAGGGGGCGCACCGGGGAGCTGTTTTTT
TRBV28	NA	NA	TRBJ2-1	CASSLHREVVTDEQFF	TGTGCCAGCAGTCTTCACAGGGAGGTGGTCACGGATGAGCAGTTCTTC
TRBV28	NA	TRBD1	TRBJ1-1	CASSFRQGAEAFF	TGTGCCAGCAGTTTCCGACAGGGGGCTGAAGCTTTCTTT
TRBV10-3	NA	NA	TRBJ1-3	CAISESTQGAGNTIYF	TGTGCCATCAGTGAGTCCACACAGGGAGCGGGAAACACCATATATTTT
TRBV5-5	many	TRBD1	TRBJ2-7	CASLGTGGSSYEQYF	TGTGCCAGCTTAGGGACAGGGGGTTCTTCCTACGAGCAGTACTTC
TRBV18	NA	NA	TRBJ2-3	CASSLDRRNTDTQYF	TGTGCCAGCTCACTCGACAGGAGAAACACAGATACGCAGTATTTT
TRBV7-6	many	NA	TRBJ2-2	CASSSGFSNTGELFF	TGTGCCAGCAGCTCGGGATTTTCCAACACCGGGGAGCTGTTTTTT
TRBV3-1	few	NA	TRBJ2-1	CASSLRRDGYNEQFF	TGTGCCAGCAGCCTCCGGAGGGATGGCTACAATGAGCAGTTCTTC
TRBV20-1	few	NA	TRBJ2-7	CSARERAGGYEQYF	TGCAGTGCTAGGGAAAGGGCAGGGGGGTACGAGCAGTACTTC
TRBV6-6	many	NA	TRBJ1-1	CASTLGGMNTEAFF	TGTGCCAGCACCCTAGGGGGGATGAACACTGAAGCTTTCTTT
TRBV20-1	few	TRBD2	TRBJ2-1	CSARTAGGQAGEQFF	TGCAGTGCTAGAACAGCGGGAGGGCAGGCGGGTGAGCAGTTCTTC
TRBV12-3/TRBV12-4	NA	NA	TRBJ2-7	CASSFQDTSYEQYF	TGTGCCAGCAGTTTCCAGGACACATCCTACGAGCAGTACTTC
TRBV3-1	NA	NA	TRBJ2-3	CASSQNHGRYSISRTDTQYF	TGTGCCAGCAGCCAAAATCATGGTCGTTACTCAATTTCGCGCACAGATACGCAGTATTTT
TRBV5-1	NA	NA	TRBJ1-5	CASSLFPGNQPQHF	TGCGCCAGCAGCTTGTTCCCAGGCAATCAGCCCCAGCATTTT
TRBV7-9	few	NA	TRBJ1-3	CASSLVARGSGNTIYF	TGTGCCAGCAGCTTAGTCGCCAGGGGCTCTGGAAACACCATATATTTT
TRBV6-5	few	NA	TRBJ1-5	CASSSLGSGGNQPQHF	TGTGCCAGCAGTTCCCTCGGGTCGGGGGGAAATCAGCCCCAGCATTTT
TRBV19	NA	TRBD1	TRBJ1-5	CASSIIGNRGGNQPQHF	TGTGCCAGTAGTATAATTGGAAACAGGGGCGGCAATCAGCCCCAGCATTTT